The source of this T cell receptor (beta chain) is a study of cytomegalovirus exposure and HLA in healthy donors. Broader study findings: Highest at DRB1 and lowest at HLA-C, TCR association rates differed among HLA loci in a later analysis. Reported findings show TCR beta sequences accurately forecast HLA-A and HLA-B alleles in most subjects.

This CDR3 has 14 amino acids. The V end lost 3 bases, the J end lost 4 bases, and 10 bases lay between the germline ends. Germline V gene lookup returns CDR1 LGHNA and CDR2 YNFKEQ. This clone occurred once. The antigen remains undetermined. In the PCR, 60 Vbeta and 13 Jbeta primers were used. Only in-frame clones appear in the TCRdb table, and some are missing; sequencing was by immunoSEQ multiplex PCR. The table has some 100,000 clones, about 80% seen once. The TCR comes from a woman in her thirties or forties in good health and CMV-seropositive. This chain links TRBV4-2 with TRBJ2-1; D is perhaps TRBD1 (5 bases). The sequencing sample was made of PBMCs. DNA of the CDR3: TGTGCCAGCAGCCAGGACACATTGTACAATGAGCAGTTCTTC. This translates into CASSQDTLYNEQFF.